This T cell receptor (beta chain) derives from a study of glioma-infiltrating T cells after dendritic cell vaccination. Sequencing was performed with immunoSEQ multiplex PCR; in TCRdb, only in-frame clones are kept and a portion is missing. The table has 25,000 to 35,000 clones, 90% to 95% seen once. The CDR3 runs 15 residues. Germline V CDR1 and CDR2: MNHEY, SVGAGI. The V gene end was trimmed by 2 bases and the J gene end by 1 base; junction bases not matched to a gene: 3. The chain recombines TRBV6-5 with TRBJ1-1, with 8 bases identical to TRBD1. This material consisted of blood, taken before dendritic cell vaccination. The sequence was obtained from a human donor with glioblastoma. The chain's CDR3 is CASSYAGTGNTEAFF. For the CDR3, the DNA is TGTGCCAGCAGTTACGCCGGGACAGGGAACACTGAAGCTTTCTTT.